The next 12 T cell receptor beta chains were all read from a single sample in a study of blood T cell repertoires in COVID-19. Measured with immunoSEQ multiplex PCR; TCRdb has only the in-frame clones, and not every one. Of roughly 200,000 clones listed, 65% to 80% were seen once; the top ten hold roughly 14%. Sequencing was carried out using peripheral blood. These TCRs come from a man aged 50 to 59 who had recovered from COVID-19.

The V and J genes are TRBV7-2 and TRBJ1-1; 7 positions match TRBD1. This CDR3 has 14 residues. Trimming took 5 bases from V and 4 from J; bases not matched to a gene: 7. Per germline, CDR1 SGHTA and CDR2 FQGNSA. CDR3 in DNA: TGTGCCAGCAGCAAAGACAGGGTCGGCACTGAAGCTTTCTTT. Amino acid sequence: CASSKDRVGTEAFF.

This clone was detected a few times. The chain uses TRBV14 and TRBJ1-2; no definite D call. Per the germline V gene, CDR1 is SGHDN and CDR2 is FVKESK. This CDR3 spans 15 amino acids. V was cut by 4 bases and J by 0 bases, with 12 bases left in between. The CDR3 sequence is CASSREAITNYGYTF. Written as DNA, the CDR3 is TGTGCCAGCAGCCGAGAAGCAATTACTAACTATGGCTACACCTTC. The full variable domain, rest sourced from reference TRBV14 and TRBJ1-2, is EAGVTQFPSHSVIEKGQTVTLRCDPISGHDNLYWYRRVMGKEIKFLLHFVKESKQDESGMPNNRFLAERTGGTYSTLKVQPAELEDSGVYFCASSREAITNYGYTFGSGTRLTVV.

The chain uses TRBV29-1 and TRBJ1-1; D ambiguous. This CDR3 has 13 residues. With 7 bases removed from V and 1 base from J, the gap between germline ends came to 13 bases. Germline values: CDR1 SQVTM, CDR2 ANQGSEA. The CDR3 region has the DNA TGCAGCGGTGGCTCGGTAGCGAACACTGAAGCTTTCTTT. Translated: CSGGSVANTEAFF. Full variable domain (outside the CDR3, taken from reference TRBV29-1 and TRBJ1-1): SAVISQKPSRDICQRGTSLTIQCQVDSQVTMMFWYRQQPGQSLTLIATANQGSEATYESGFVIDKFPISRPNLTFSTLTVSNMSPEDSSIYLCSGGSVANTEAFFGQGTRLTVV.

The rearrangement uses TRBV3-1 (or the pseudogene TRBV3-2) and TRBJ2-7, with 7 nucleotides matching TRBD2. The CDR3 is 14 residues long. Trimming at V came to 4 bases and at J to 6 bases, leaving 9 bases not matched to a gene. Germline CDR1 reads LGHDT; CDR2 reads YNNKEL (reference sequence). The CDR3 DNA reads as TGTGCCAGCAGCCTTCCGGGGGGTCGCTTCGAGCAGTACTTC. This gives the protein CASSLPGGRFEQYF.

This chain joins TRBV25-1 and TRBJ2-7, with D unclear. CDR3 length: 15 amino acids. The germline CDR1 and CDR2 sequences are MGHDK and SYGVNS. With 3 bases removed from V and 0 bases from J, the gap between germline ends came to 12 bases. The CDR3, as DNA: TGTGCCAGCAGTGATGCGGCTAGACCCTCCTACGAGCAGTACTTC. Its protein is CASSDAARPSYEQYF.

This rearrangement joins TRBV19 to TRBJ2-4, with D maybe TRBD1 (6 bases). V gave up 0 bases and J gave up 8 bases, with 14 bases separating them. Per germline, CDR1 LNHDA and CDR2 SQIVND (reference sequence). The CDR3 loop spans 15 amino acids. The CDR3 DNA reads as TGTGCCAGTAGTATAGACGTACAGGGTTTTTACATTCAGTACTTC. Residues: CASSIDVQGFYIQYF.

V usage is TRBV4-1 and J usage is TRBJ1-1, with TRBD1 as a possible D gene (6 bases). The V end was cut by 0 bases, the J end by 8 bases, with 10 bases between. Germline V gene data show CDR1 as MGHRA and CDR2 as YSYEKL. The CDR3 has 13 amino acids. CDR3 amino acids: CASSQENRDEAFF. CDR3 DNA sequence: TGCGCCAGCAGCCAAGAAAACAGGGACGAAGCTTTCTTT.

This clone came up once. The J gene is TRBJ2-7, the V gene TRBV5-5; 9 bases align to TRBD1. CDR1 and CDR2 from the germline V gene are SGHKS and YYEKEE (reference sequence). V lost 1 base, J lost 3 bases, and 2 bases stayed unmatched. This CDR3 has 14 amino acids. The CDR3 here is CASSLRTGDYEQYF. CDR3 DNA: TGTGCCAGCAGCTTGCGGACAGGGGACTACGAGCAGTACTTC. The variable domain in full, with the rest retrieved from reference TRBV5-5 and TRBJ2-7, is DAGVTQSPTHLIKTRGQQVTLRCSPISGHKSVSWYQQVLGQGPQFIFQYYEKEERGRGNFPDRFSARQFPNYSSELNVNALLLGDSALYLCASSLRTGDYEQYFGPGTRLTVT.

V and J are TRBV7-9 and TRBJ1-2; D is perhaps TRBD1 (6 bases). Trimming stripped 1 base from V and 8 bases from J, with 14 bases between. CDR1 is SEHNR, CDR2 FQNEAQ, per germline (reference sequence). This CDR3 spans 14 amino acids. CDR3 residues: CASSLGYRVEGYTF. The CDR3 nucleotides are TGTGCCAGCAGCTTAGGTTACAGGGTGGAAGGCTACACCTTC.

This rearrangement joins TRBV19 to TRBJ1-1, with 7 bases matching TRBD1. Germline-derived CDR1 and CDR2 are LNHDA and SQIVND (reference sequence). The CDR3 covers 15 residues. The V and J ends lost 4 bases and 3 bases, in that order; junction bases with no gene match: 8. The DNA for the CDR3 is TGTGCCAGTAGTAGGGGGACAGTTGATTACACTGAAGCTTTCTTT. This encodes CASSRGTVDYTEAFF.

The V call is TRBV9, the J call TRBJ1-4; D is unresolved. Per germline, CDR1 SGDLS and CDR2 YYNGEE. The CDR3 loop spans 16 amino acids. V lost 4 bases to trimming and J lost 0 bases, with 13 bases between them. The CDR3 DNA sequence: TGTGCCAGCAGCCCCGACGGAGGCTCAACTAATGAAAAACTGTTTTTT. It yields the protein CASSPDGGSTNEKLFF.

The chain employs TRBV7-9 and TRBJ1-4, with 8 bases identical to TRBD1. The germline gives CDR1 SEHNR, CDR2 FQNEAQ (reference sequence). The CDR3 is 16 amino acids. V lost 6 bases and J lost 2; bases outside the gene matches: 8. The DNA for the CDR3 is TGTGCCAGCAGTTACGGGACAGGCGGCACTAATGAAAAACTGTTTTTT. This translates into CASSYGTGGTNEKLFF.